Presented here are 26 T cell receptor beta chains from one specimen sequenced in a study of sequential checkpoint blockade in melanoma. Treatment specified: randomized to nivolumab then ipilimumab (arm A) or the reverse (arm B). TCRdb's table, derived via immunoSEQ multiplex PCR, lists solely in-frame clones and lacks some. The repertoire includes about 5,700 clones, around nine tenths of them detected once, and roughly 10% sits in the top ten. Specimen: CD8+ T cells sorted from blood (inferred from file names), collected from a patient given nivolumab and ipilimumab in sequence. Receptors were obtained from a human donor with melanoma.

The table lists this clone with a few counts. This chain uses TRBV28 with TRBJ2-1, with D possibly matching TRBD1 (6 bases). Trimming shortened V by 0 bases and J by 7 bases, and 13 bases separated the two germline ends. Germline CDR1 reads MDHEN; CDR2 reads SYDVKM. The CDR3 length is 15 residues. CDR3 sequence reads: CASSLWGQGRNEQFF. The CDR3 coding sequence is TGTGCCAGCAGTTTATGGGGACAAGGCAGAAATGAGCAGTTCTTC.

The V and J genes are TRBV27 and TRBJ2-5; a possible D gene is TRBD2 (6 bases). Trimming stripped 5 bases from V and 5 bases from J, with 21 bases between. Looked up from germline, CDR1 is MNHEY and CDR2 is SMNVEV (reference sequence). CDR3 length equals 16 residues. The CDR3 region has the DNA TGTGCCAGCAGTCTGGGACTCCCAATCCTCGGGGAGACCCAGTACTTC. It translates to CASSLGLPILGETQYF.

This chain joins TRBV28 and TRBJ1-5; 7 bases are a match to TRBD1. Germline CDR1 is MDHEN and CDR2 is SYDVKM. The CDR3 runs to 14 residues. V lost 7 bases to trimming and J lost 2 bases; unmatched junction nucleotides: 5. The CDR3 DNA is TGTGCCAGCAACCAAGGACAGGGCAATCAGCCCCAGCATTTT. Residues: CASNQGQGNQPQHF.

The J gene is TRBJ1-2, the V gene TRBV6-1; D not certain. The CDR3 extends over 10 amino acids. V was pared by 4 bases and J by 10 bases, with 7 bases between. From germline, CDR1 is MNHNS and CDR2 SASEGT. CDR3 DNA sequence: TGTGCCAGCAGTGCGGGGTCCTACACCTTC. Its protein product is CASSAGSYTF.

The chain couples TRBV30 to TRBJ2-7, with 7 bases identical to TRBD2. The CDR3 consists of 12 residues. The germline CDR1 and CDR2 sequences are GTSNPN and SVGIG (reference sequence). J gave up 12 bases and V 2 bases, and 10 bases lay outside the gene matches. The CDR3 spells CAWSPARTRLYF. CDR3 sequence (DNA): TGTGCCTGGAGTCCCGCCCGGACTAGGCTGTACTTC.

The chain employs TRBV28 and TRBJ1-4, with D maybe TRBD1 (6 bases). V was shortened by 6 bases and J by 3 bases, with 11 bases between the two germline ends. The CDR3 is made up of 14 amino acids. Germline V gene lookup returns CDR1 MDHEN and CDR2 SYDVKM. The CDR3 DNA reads TGTGCCAGCAGGGTCAGGGGACCTAATGAAAAACTGTTTTTT. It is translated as CASRVRGPNEKLFF.

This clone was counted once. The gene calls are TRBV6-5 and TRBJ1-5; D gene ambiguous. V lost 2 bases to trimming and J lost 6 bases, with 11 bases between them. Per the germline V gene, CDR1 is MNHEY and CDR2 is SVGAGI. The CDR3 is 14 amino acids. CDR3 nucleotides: TGTGCCAGCAGTTACGGGTCCACGGGTCAGCCCCAGCATTTT. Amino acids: CASSYGSTGQPQHF.

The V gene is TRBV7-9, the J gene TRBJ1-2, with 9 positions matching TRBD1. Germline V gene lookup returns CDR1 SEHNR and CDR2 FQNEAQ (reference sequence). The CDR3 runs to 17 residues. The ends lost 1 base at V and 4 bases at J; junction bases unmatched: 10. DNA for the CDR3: TGTGCCAGCAGCTTAGAACAGGGGGCACCTCCCTCCTATGGCTACACCTTC. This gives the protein CASSLEQGAPPSYGYTF.

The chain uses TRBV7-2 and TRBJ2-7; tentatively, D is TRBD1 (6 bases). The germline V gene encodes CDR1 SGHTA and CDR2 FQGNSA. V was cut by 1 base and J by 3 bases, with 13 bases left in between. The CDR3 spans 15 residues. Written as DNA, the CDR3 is TGTGCCAGCAGCTTAGTCGGGGACACCAACTACGAGCAGTACTTC. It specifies CASSLVGDTNYEQYF.

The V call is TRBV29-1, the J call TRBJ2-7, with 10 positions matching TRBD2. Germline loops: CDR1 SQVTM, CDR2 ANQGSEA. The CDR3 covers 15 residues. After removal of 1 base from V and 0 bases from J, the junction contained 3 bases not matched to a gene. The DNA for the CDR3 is TGCAGCGTTGAAGGCCTAGCGGGGGACTCCTACGAGCAGTACTTC. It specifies CSVEGLAGDSYEQYF.

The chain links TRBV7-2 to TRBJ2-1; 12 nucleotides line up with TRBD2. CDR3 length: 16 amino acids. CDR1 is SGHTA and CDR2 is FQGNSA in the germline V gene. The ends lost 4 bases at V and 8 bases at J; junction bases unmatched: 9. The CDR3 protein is CASSSSGRAIYHEQFF. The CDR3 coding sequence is TGTGCCAGCAGCTCTAGCGGGAGGGCCATTTACCATGAGCAGTTCTTC.

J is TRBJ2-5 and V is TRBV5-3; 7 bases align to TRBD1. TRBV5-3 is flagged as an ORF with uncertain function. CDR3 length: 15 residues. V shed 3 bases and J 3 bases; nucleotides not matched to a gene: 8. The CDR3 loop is CARSSVNRGKETQYF. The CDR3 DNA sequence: TGTGCCAGAAGCTCAGTTAACAGGGGCAAAGAGACCCAGTACTTC.

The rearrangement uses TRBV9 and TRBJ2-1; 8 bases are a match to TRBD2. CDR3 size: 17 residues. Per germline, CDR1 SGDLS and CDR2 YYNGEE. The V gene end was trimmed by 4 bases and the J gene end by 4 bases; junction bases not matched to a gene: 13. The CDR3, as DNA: TGTGCCAGCAGCCTTCTCGCGTTTAGCGGGAAATACAATGAGCAGTTCTTC. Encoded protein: CASSLLAFSGKYNEQFF.

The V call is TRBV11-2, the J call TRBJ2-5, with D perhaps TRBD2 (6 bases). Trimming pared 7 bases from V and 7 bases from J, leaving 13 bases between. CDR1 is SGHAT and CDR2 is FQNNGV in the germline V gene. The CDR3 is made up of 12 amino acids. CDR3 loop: CASKRPEGTQYF. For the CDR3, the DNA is TGTGCCAGCAAAAGACCGGAGGGGACCCAGTACTTC.

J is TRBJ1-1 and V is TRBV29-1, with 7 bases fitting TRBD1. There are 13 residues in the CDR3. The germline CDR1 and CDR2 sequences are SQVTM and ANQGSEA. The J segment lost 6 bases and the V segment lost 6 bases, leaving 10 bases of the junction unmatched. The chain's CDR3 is CSVWDSPGPEAFF. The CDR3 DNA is TGCAGCGTCTGGGACAGCCCCGGACCTGAAGCTTTCTTT.

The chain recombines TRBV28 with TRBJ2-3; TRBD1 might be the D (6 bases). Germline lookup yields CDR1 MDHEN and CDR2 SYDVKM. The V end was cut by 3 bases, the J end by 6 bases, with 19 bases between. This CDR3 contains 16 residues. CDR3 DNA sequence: TGTGCCAGCAGTTTTGAGGGGGTTCATCGAGTCGATACGCAGTATTTT. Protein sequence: CASSFEGVHRVDTQYF.

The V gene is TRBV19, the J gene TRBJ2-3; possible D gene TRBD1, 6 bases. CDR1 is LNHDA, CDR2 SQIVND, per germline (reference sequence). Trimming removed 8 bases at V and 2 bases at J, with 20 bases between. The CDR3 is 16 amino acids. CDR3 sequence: CASAPRAQGPTDTQYF. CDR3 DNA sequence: TGTGCCAGTGCCCCCAGGGCTCAGGGGCCCACAGATACGCAGTATTTT.

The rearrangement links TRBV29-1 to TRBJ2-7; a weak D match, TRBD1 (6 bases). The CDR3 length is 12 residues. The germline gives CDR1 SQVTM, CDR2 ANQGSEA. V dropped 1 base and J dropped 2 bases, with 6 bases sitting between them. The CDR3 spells CSVEGGPYEQYF. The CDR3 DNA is TGCAGCGTTGAAGGGGGGCCCTACGAGCAGTACTTC.

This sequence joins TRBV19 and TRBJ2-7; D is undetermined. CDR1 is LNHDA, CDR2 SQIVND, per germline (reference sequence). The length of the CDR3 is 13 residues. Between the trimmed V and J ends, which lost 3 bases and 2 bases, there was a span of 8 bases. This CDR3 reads CASSIGVTYEQYF. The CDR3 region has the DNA TGTGCCAGTAGTATTGGAGTTACCTACGAGCAGTACTTC. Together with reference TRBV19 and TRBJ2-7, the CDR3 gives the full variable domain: DGGITQSPKYLFRKEGQNVTLSCEQNLNHDAMYWYRQDPGQGLRLIYYSQIVNDFQKGDIAEGYSVSREKKESFPLTVTSAQKNPTAFYLCASSIGVTYEQYFGPGTRLTVT.

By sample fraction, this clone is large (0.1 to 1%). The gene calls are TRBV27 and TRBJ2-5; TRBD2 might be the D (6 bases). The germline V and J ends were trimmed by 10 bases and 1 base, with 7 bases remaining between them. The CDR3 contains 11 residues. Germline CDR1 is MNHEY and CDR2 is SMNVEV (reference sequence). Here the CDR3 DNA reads TGTGCCAAGGAGGGCCAAGAGACCCAGTACTTC. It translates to CAKEGQETQYF.

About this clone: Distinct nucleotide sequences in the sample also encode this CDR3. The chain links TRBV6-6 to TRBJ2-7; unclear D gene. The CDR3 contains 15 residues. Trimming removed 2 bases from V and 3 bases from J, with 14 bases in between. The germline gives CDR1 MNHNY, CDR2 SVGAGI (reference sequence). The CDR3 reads CASSYGLPSFYEQYF. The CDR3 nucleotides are TGTGCCAGCAGTTACGGGCTACCTTCATTCTACGAGCAGTACTTC.

CDR3 amino acids: CASSLQGVNTEAFF. The CDR3, as DNA: TGCGCCAGCAGCTTGCAGGGGGTGAACACTGAAGCTTTCTTT. The V and J genes are TRBV5-1 and TRBJ1-1; 7 bases are a match to TRBD1. The V and J ends lost 1 base and 0 bases, in that order; junction bases with no gene match: 0. This CDR3 comprises 14 residues. The V gene's germline CDR1 is SGHRS and CDR2 YFSETQ. Complete variable domain (other parts from reference TRBV5-1 and TRBJ1-1): KAGVTQTPRYLIKTRGQQVTLSCSPISGHRSVSWYQQTPGQGLQFLFEYFSETQRNKGNFPGRFSGRQFSNSRSEMNVSTLELGDSALYLCASSLQGVNTEAFFGQGTRLTVV.

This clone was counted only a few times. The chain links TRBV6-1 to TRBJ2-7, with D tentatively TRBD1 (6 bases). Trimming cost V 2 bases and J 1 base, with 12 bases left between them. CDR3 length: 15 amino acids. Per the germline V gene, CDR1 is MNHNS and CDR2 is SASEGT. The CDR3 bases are TGTGCCAGCAGTGAACAGGGACACCAATCCTACGAGCAGTACTTC. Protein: CASSEQGHQSYEQYF.

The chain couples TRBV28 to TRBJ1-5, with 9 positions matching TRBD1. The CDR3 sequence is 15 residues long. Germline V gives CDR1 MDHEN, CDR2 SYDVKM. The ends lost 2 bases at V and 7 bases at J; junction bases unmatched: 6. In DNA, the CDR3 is TGTGCCAGCAGTTTAAGGGGGACAGGGAGGCAGCCCCAGCATTTT. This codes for CASSLRGTGRQPQHF.

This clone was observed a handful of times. Here the CDR3 DNA reads TGTGCCAGCAGTTCCCCGGGACGGGGGGAAAAACTGTTTTTT. Its translation is CASSSPGRGEKLFF. The chain links TRBV27 to TRBJ1-4; D possibly corresponds to TRBD1 (5 bases). The length of the CDR3 is 14 residues. V shed 4 bases and J shed 8 bases, with 14 bases lying between them. Per the germline V gene, CDR1 is MNHEY and CDR2 is SMNVEV (reference sequence).

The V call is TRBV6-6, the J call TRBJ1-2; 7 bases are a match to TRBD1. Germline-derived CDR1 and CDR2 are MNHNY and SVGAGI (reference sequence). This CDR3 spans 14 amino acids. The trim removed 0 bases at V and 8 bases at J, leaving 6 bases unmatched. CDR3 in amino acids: CASSYSTQGGGYTF. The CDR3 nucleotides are TGTGCCAGCAGTTACTCGACCCAGGGGGGAGGCTACACCTTC.